This T cell receptor (beta chain) was retrieved from a study of blood T cell repertoires in COVID-19. TCRdb's copy holds only in-frame clones and misses some; the assay was immunoSEQ multiplex PCR. Of roughly 420,000 clones listed, approximately 87% were seen once; the top ten hold more than 0.85%. With V trimmed by 3 bases and J by 3 bases, 5 bases remained unmatched. This CDR3 spans 16 amino acids. CDR1 ENHRY and CDR2 SYGVKD come from the germline V gene. Across about two dozen US areas, participants ranged in age from about 18 to 90 years. The sample consisted of PBMCs or T cells enriched from blood (not recorded which). This clonotype was sampled from a woman aged 30 to 39 with acute COVID-19. This chain uses TRBV10-3 with TRBJ2-1, with 10 bases matching TRBD2. The CDR3 region has the DNA TGTGCCATCAGTGACCTAGCGGGAGAGGGCTACAATGAGCAGTTCTTC. Translated: CAISDLAGEGYNEQFF.